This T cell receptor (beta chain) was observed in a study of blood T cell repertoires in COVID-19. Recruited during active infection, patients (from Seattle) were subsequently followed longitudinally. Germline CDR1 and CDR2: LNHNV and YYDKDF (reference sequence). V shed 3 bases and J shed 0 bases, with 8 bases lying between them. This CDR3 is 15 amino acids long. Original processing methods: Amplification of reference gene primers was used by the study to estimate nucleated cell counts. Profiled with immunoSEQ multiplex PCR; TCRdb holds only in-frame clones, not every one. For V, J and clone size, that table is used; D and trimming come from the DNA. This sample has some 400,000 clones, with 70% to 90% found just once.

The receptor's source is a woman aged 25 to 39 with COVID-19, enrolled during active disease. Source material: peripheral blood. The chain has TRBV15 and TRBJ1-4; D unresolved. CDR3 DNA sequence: TGTGCCACCAGCAGGCGGAAGGCAACTAATGAAAAACTGTTTTTT. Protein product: CATSRRKATNEKLFF.